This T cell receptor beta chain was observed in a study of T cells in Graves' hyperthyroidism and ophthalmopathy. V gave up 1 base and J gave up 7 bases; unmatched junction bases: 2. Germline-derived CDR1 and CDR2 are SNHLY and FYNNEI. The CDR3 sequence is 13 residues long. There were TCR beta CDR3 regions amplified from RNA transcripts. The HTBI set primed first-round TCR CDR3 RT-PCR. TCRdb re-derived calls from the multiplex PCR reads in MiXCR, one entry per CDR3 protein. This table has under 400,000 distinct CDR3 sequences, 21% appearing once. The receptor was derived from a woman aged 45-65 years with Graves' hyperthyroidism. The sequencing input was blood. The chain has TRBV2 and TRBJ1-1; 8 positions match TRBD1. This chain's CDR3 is CASSEGTGLEAFF. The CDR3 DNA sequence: TGTGCCAGCAGTGAAGGGACAGGGCTTGAAGCTTTCTTT.